A selection of T cell receptor beta chains follows, all from one sample in a study of cytomegalovirus exposure and HLA in healthy donors. TCRdb keeps only in-frame clones here, not all; method: immunoSEQ multiplex PCR. This table holds roughly 150,000 clones, about 75% found once. The source material was PBMCs. These receptors were collected from a man aged 18-30 years in good health and CMV-seronegative. Both conserved end residues are part of each CDR3. The D gene is left open where the match is weak. The size field is filled for only some rows; it gives once, few, many or a size class.

V	D	J	size	CDR3	DNA
TRBV28	-	TRBJ2-3	-	CASSLDGLSTDTQYF	TGTGCCAGCAGCCTCGACGGACTTAGCACAGATACGCAGTATTTT
TRBV27	TRBD1	TRBJ1-5	-	CASSTTGARRNQPQHF	TGTGCCAGCAGTACGACAGGGGCCCGTCGTAATCAGCCCCAGCATTTT
TRBV4-1	-	TRBJ2-5	-	CASSQGLVGGRQETQYF	TGCGCCAGCAGCCAAGGGTTGGTGGGAGGACGGCAAGAGACCCAGTACTTC
TRBV25-1	-	TRBJ2-1	-	CASSESGYRINSYNEQFF	TGTGCCAGCAGTGAATCTGGGTACAGGATAAACTCCTACAATGAGCAGTTCTTC
TRBV4-3	-	TRBJ2-7	-	CASSQDGGASYYEQYF	TGCGCCAGCAGCCAAGATGGAGGGGCAAGTTACTACGAGCAGTACTTC
TRBV7-2	TRBD2	TRBJ2-7	once	CASSPRTSGRGSSEQYF	TGTGCCAGCAGCCCTCGGACTAGCGGGAGGGGTTCCTCCGAGCAGTACTTC
TRBV7-2	-	TRBJ2-5	-	CASSLAGGATQETQYF	TGTGCCAGCAGCTTAGCGGGGGGGGCTACCCAAGAGACCCAGTACTTC
TRBV5-4	-	TRBJ2-3	-	CASSLGSGLSTDTQYF	TGTGCCAGCAGCTTGGGTTCAGGTCTAAGCACAGATACGCAGTATTTT
TRBV7-9	TRBD2	TRBJ2-1	few	CSSSFVAGGPISEQFF	TGTTCCAGCAGCTTCGTAGCGGGAGGGCCCATCAGTGAGCAGTTCTTC
TRBV28	TRBD1	TRBJ1-3	-	CASSFTGGYSGNTIYF	TGTGCCAGCTCTTTCACAGGGGGCTACTCTGGAAACACCATATATTTT
TRBV6-5	-	TRBJ2-1	-	CASAPGLGYEQFF	TGTGCCAGCGCTCCCGGACTGGGTTATGAGCAGTTCTTC
TRBV7-9	-	TRBJ2-7	-	CSSRGTEQYF	TGTTCCAGCAGGGGCACGGAGCAGTACTTC
TRBV11-2	TRBD2	TRBJ2-5	-	CASSLNRGGATQETQYF	TGTGCCAGCAGCTTAAATCGCGGGGGGGCCACTCAAGAGACCCAGTACTTC
TRBV7-9	-	TRBJ2-3	-	CSSSLTQRPAGAGDTQYF	TGTTCCAGCAGCTTAACTCAGAGACCCGCGGGGGCGGGTGATACGCAGTATTTT
TRBV7-8	-	TRBJ2-3	-	CASSTRTGHTQYF	TGTGCCAGCAGCACCAGGACTGGGCATACGCAGTATTTT
TRBV6-1	TRBD1	TRBJ2-7	few	CASSERLKRTGGHEQYF	TGTGCCAGCAGTGAAAGGCTAAAAAGGACAGGGGGCCACGAGCAGTACTTC
TRBV30	TRBD2	TRBJ2-1	-	CAWTASGSDEQFF	TGTGCCTGGACAGCTAGCGGGAGCGATGAGCAGTTCTTC
TRBV9	-	TRBJ1-2	once	CALLPNYGYTF	TGTGCCCTTCTTCCCAACTATGGCTACACCTTC
TRBV29-1	-	TRBJ2-3	-	CSGRGGATDTQYF	TGCAGCGGACGAGGGGGGGCCACAGATACGCAGTATTTT
TRBV30	-	TRBJ1-5	-	CAWNQGTSQDQPQHF	TGTGCCTGGAACCAAGGGACTTCTCAAGATCAGCCCCAGCATTTT
TRBV5-4	-	TRBJ2-2	-	CASSSRDSNTGELFF	TGTGCCAGCAGCTCCCGGGACTCGAACACCGGGGAGCTGTTTTTT
TRBV10-1	TRBD2	TRBJ2-1	-	CASIRLAAYNEQFF	TGCGCCAGCATTAGACTAGCGGCCTACAATGAGCAGTTCTTC
TRBV6-5	TRBD1	TRBJ1-6	-	CASTLTGTGNSPLHF	TGTGCCAGCACTTTAACCGGGACAGGGAATTCACCCCTCCACTTT
TRBV7-9	TRBD1	TRBJ2-7	-	CSSSTGQGSYEQYF	TGTTCCAGCAGCACAGGACAGGGTTCCTACGAGCAGTACTTC
TRBV27	TRBD1	TRBJ2-7	-	CASSPGFEGTGTRQYF	TGTGCCAGCAGCCCAGGATTTGAAGGGACAGGTACGAGGCAGTACTTC
TRBV6-6	-	TRBJ1-5	-	CASSSIQGVNQPQHF	TGTGCCAGCAGTTCAATACAGGGAGTCAATCAGCCCCAGCATTTT
TRBV6-5	-	TRBJ2-5	-	CASSPTGNQETQYF	TGTGCCAGCAGTCCGACGGGGAACCAAGAGACCCAGTACTTC
TRBV7-2	TRBD2	TRBJ2-3	-	CASSLLAGGPPDTQYF	TGTGCCAGCAGCCTTCTAGCGGGAGGGCCCCCAGATACGCAGTATTTT
TRBV7-9	-	TRBJ1-2	-	CSSSFGGSLNYGYTF	TGTTCCAGCAGCTTTGGGGGGTCCCTTAACTATGGCTACACCTTC
TRBV7-2	TRBD1	TRBJ1-3	few	CASSLTGGTAVGNTIYF	TGTGCCAGCAGCCTAACAGGGGGTACTGCGGTAGGAAACACCATATATTTT
TRBV6-6	-	TRBJ2-1	few	CASSYTSGPSYNEQFF	TGTGCCAGCAGTTACACGAGCGGGCCCTCCTACAATGAGCAGTTCTTC
TRBV6-4	TRBD1	TRBJ1-2	-	CASSETGDRGNYGYTF	TGTGCCAGCAGTGAAACGGGGGACAGGGGGAACTATGGCTACACCTTC
TRBV7-9	TRBD2	TRBJ2-5	-	CASSFGLAGQETQYF	TGTGCCAGCAGCTTCGGACTAGCGGGACAAGAGACCCAGTACTTC
TRBV28	TRBD1	TRBJ2-7	-	CASSTGAVLYEQYF	TGTGCCAGCAGCACAGGGGCCGTCCTCTACGAGCAGTACTTC
TRBV18	TRBD2	TRBJ2-7	-	CASSHGTSRRYEQYF	TGTGCCAGCTCACACGGGACTAGCCGGCGATACGAGCAGTACTTC
TRBV5-1	-	TRBJ1-4	-	CASSLGQGYEKLFF	TGCGCCAGCAGCTTGGGTCAGGGGTATGAAAAACTGTTTTTT
TRBV30	-	TRBJ2-7	-	CAWRRAGLPYEQYF	TGTGCCTGGAGGAGAGCAGGGTTGCCCTACGAGCAGTACTTC
TRBV9	-	TRBJ2-5	-	CASSQGGQTERETQYF	TGTGCCAGCAGTCAGGGGGGACAGACTGAAAGGGAGACCCAGTACTTC
TRBV4-1	-	TRBJ2-1	few	CASSQEGGDFAQYNEQFF	TGCGCCAGCAGCCAAGAGGGGGGAGACTTTGCACAATACAATGAGCAGTTCTTC
TRBV7-9	-	TRBJ1-2	-	CASSLASGGKGYGYTF	TGTGCCAGCAGCTTAGCGTCTGGGGGGAAGGGCTATGGCTACACCTTC
TRBV13	-	TRBJ2-2	-	CASSLPSAGELFF	TGTGCCAGCAGCCTCCCCTCCGCCGGGGAGCTGTTTTTT
TRBV5-1	TRBD2	TRBJ2-3	once	CASSLVAGGTDTQYF	TGCGCCAGCAGCTTGGTGGCGGGAGGTACAGATACGCAGTATTTT